Listed here is a single TCR beta chain. The data were produced by immunoSEQ multiplex PCR, yet TCRdb's version contains in-frame clones alone and is incomplete. This sample contains some 190,000 clones. Germline lookup yields CDR1 ENHRY and CDR2 SYGVKD. The CDR3 covers 14 residues. The trim removed 7 bases at V and 2 bases at J, leaving 6 bases unmatched. The entry originates in a study of control samples from healthy donors and cancer patients. The genes are TRBV10-3 and TRBJ1-2; 8 bases match TRBD1. The receptor was derived from a woman aged 30 to 39 in good health. The sequenced sample was blood. Here the CDR3 reads CAITGTGGNYGYTF. The CDR3 DNA sequence: TGTGCCATCACCGGGACAGGAGGGAACTATGGCTACACCTTC.